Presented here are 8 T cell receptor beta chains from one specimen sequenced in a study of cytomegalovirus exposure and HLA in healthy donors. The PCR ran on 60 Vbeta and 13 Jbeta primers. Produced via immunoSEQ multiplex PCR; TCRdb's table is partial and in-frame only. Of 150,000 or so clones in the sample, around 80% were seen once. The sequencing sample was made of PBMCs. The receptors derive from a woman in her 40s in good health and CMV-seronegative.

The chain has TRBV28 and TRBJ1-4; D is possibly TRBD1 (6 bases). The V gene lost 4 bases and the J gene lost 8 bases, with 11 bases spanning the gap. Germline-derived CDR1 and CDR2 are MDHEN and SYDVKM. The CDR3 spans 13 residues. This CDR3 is CASSSGEWEKLFF. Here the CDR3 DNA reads TGTGCCAGCAGTTCAGGGGAGTGGGAAAAACTGTTTTTT.

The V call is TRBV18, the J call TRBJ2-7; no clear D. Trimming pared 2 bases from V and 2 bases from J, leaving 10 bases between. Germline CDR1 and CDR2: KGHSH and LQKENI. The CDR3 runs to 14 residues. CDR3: CASSPGLSPYEQYF. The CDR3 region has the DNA TGTGCCAGCTCACCAGGGCTATCTCCCTACGAGCAGTACTTC. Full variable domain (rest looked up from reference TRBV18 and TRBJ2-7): NAGVMQNPRHLVRRRGQEARLRCSPMKGHSHVYWYRQLPEEGLKFMVYLQKENIIDESGMPKERFSAEFPKEGPSILRIQQVVRGDSAAYFCASSPGLSPYEQYFGPGTRLTVT.

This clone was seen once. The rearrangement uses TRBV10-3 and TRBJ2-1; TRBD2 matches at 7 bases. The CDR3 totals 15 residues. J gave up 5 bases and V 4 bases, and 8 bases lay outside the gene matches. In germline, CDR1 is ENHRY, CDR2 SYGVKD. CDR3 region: CAISVGTMTNNEQFF. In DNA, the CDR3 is TGTGCCATCAGTGTGGGGACTATGACAAACAATGAGCAGTTCTTC.

CDR3 sequence reads: CASSLSGDSYEQYF. CDR3 DNA: TGTGCCAGCAGCTTAAGCGGGGACTCCTACGAGCAGTACTTC. The chain uses TRBV7-3 and TRBJ2-7; TRBD2 is a possible D gene (6 bases). Deletions cut 1 base from V and 0 bases from J, with 7 bases between. Germline V lookup: CDR1 SGHTA, CDR2 FQGTGA. The CDR3 is 14 residues long.

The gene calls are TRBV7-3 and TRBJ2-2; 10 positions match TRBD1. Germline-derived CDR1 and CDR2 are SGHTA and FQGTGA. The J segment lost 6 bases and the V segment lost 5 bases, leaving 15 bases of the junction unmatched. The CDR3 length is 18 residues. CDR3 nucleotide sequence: TGTGCCAGCAGCCCCCAGCCCCCGGGACAGGGGCGTTCCGGGGAGCTGTTTTTT. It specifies CASSPQPPGQGRSGELFF.

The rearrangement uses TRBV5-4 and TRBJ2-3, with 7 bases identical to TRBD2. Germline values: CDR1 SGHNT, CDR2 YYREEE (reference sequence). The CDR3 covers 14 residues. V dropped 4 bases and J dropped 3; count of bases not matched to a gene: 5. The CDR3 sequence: CASSLLGRTDTQYF. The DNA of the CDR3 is TGTGCCAGCAGCCTGCTCGGGAGGACAGATACGCAGTATTTT. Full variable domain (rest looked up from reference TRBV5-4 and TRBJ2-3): ETGVTQSPTHLIKTRGQQVTLRCSSQSGHNTVSWYQQALGQGPQFIFQYYREEENGRGNFPPRFSGLQFPNYSSELNVNALELDDSALYLCASSLLGRTDTQYFGPGTRLTVL.

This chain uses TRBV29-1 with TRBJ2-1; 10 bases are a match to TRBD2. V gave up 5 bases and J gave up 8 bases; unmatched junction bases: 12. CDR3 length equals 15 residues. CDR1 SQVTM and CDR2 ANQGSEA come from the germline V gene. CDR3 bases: TGCAGCGTTCGTGCCGGACTAGCGGAGGCCTATGAGCAGTTCTTC. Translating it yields CSVRAGLAEAYEQFF.

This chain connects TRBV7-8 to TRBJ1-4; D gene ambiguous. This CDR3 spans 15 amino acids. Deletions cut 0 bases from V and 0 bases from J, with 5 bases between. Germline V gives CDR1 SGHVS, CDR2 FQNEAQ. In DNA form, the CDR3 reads TGTGCCAGCAGCTTAGCTCCTTCAACTAATGAAAAACTGTTTTTT. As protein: CASSLAPSTNEKLFF.